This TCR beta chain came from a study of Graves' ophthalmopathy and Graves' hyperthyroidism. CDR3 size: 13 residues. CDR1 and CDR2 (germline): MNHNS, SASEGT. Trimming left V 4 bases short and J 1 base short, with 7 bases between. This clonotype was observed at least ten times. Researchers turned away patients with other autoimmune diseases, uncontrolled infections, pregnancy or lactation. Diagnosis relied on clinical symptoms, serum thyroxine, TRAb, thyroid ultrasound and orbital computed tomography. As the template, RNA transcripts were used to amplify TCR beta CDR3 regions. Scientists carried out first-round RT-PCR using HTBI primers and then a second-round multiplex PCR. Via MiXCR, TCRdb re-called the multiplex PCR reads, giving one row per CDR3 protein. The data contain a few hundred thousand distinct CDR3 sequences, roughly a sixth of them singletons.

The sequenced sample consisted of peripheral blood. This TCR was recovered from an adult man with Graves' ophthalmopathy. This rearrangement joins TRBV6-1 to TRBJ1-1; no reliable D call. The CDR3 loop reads CASSVLENTEAFF. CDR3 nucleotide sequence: TGTGCCAGCAGTGTGTTGGAGAACACTGAAGCTTTCTTT.